The rows below give T cell receptor beta chains drawn from one sample of a study of human T cells and chemical hapten exposure. TCRdb used MiXCR to reprocess the RACE reads, holding one entry per CDR3 protein. The sample includes some 82,000 distinct CDR3 sequences, over 8.5% seen only once; the top ten take around 4.5%. This material consisted of whole blood, taken in connection with sensitization to the hapten diphenylcyclopropenone (DPC). The receptors originated from a woman aged 50 to 60 with alopecia areata. Some clones in this sample may be carry-over from other donors' samples. CDR3s include the opening cysteine and the closing phenylalanine or tryptophan. D genes are given only for firm matches. Rows give clone size only sometimes, using once, few, many, or a class for an expanded clone.

v_call	d_call	j_call	clone_size	cdr3_aa	cdr3_nt
TRBV28	.	TRBJ2-3	.	CASRTRDFTDTQYF	TGTGCCAGCAGGACCCGGGACTTCACAGATACGCAGTATTTT
TRBV6-5	.	TRBJ1-6	few	CASRGAKGSSYNSPLHF	TGTGCCAGCAGGGGAGCGAAGGGGAGTTCCTATAATTCACCCCTCCACTTT
TRBV6-6	TRBD1	TRBJ1-1	few	CASSYSPDRGFTEAFF	TGTGCCAGCAGTTACTCGCCCGACAGGGGCTTCACTGAAGCTTTCTTT
TRBV29-1	.	TRBJ2-3	.	CSVYTDTQYF	TGCAGCGTCTACACAGATACGCAGTATTTT
TRBV18	.	TRBJ2-6	many	CASSPGVVGANVLTF	TGTGCCAGCTCACCAGGGGTAGTCGGGGCCAACGTCCTGACTTTC
TRBV2	TRBD1	TRBJ1-5	few	CASSVTGRGQPQHF	TGTGCCAGCAGTGTGACAGGGCGAGGTCAGCCCCAGCATTTT
TRBV6-1	.	TRBJ1-1	many	CASSETGNTEAFF	TGTGCCAGCAGTGAAACCGGGAACACTGAAGCTTTCTTT
TRBV7-8	.	TRBJ2-7	many	CASSQIRVANEQYF	TGTGCCAGCAGCCAAATCAGGGTCGCAAACGAGCAGTACTTC
TRBV7-8	.	TRBJ1-6	many	CASSLGDTDSPLHF	TGTGCCAGCAGCTTAGGGGACACCGATTCACCCCTCCACTTT
TRBV20-1	TRBD1	TRBJ1-6	.	CSARDGTGPSPLHF	TGCAGTGCTAGAGATGGGACAGGGCCTTCACCCCTCCACTTT
TRBV6-1	.	TRBJ1-5	many	CASRDNQPQHF	TGTGCCAGCAGGGACAATCAGCCCCAGCATTTT
TRBV28	.	TRBJ1-6	many	CASRETREGNSPLHF	TGTGCCAGCAGAGAGACCCGGGAAGGAAATTCACCCCTCCACTTT
TRBV28	.	TRBJ1-3	many	CASSLYPRDGGNTIYF	TGTGCCAGCAGTTTATATCCGAGGGACGGTGGAAACACCATATATTTT
TRBV12-3/TRBV12-4	.	TRBJ2-5	few	CASSLLGAGETQYF	TGTGCCAGCAGCCTTCTCGGGGCTGGCGAGACCCAGTACTTC
TRBV11-2	.	TRBJ2-7	.	CASSFQEQYF	TGTGCCAGCAGCTTTCAAGAGCAGTACTTC
TRBV7-9	TRBD1	TRBJ1-2	.	CASSDTGQGNYGYTF	TGTGCCAGCAGCGATACCGGACAGGGAAACTATGGCTACACCTTC
TRBV20-1	TRBD1	TRBJ1-3	.	CSAGFATGAGNTIYF	TGCAGTGCTGGTTTTGCCACAGGGGCTGGAAACACCATATATTTT
TRBV7-6	.	TRBJ2-1	many	CASSSTSNEQFF	TGTGCCAGCAGCTCGACAAGTAATGAGCAGTTCTTC
TRBV6-2/TRBV6-3	.	TRBJ2-5	many	CASTPGAELDGCGF	TGTGCCAGCACTCCGGGGGCCGAGCTGGACGGATGCGGCTTC
TRBV29-1	TRBD1	TRBJ1-2	.	CSVQSHPGQTNYGYTF	TGCAGCGTTCAATCACACCCGGGACAGACAAACTATGGCTACACCTTC
TRBV2	.	TRBJ1-6	many	CASSEGAGLSPLHF	TGTGCCAGCAGTGAAGGGGCAGGGTTATCACCCCTCCACTTT
TRBV10-3	.	TRBJ1-5	many	CAVGAQGLDQPQHF	TGTGCCGTCGGGGCTCAAGGGCTTGATCAGCCCCAGCATTTT
TRBV12-3/TRBV12-4	TRBD2	TRBJ2-7	many	CASSLRGDSYEQYF	TGTGCCAGCAGTTTACGGGGGGATTCCTACGAGCAGTACTTC
TRBV19	.	TRBJ2-2	few	CASMIGGSGTGELFF	TGTGCCAGTATGATTGGGGGTTCGGGCACCGGGGAGCTGTTTTTT
TRBV29-1	.	TRBJ2-7	.	CSVQRSRGDEQYF	TGCAGCGTCCAAAGGTCCAGGGGCGACGAGCAGTACTTC
TRBV10-3	.	TRBJ2-5	.	CATGQLEETQYF	TGTGCCACCGGACAGTTGGAAGAGACCCAGTACTTC
TRBV4-2	.	TRBJ1-4	.	CASSRTGTIGEKLFF	TGTGCCAGCAGCCGGACCGGGACAATAGGGGAAAAACTGTTTTTT
TRBV6-5	TRBD1	TRBJ2-1	few	CATRQGPLNEQFF	TGTGCCACCAGACAGGGTCCTCTAAATGAGCAGTTCTTC
TRBV7-2	TRBD1	TRBJ2-7	.	CASSLGGQGVVYEQYF	TGTGCCAGCAGCTTAGGTGGACAGGGGGTGGTCTACGAGCAGTACTTC